The clone carrying this T cell receptor (beta chain) was seen once. Its antigen is unknown. This CDR3 is 14 amino acids long. Germline V CDR1 and CDR2: MNHEY, SVGAGI. Trimming removed 6 bases from V and 1 base from J, with 10 bases in between. The data belong to a study of T cell responses to AZD1222 COVID-19 vaccine. Notes on the study in general: Reportedly, close to half of spike-specific TCRs are directed against unmutated variant regions.

TCRdb's table, derived via immunoSEQ multiplex PCR, lists solely in-frame clones and lacks some. The sample includes around 130,000 clones, around 94% of them seen just once. The source was peripheral blood, collected on day 0 of AZD1222 vaccination. This receptor was identified in an adult in good health. V and J are TRBV6-5 and TRBJ1-5; D is possibly TRBD1 (5 bases). In nucleotides, the CDR3 is TGTGCCAGCAGCCGGGCAGGGAGCAATCAGCCCCAGCATTTT. Protein product: CASSRAGSNQPQHF.